The 21 T cell receptor beta chains below all came from one sample that was sequenced in a study of OX40 agonist ivuxolimab in advanced cancers. The protocol was immunoSEQ multiplex PCR, while the TCRdb copy is restricted to in-frame clones and leaves out a portion. The data contain about 39,000 clones, roughly 90% of them singletons. The source was CD4+ or CD8+ T cells sorted from blood, collected in a trial of the OX40 agonist ivuxolimab. The receptors were sampled from an adult with an advanced solid tumor such as melanoma, head and neck, liver or kidney cancer.

V usage is TRBV25-1 and J usage is TRBJ1-4; D might be TRBD1 (5 bases). V shed 3 bases and J shed 2 bases, with 10 bases lying between them. Per germline, CDR1 MGHDK and CDR2 SYGVNS. This CDR3 is built from 15 residues. DNA of the CDR3: TGTGCCAGCAGTGATGGGGGTAGGACTAATGAAAAACTGTTTTTT. Translating it yields CASSDGGRTNEKLFF.

As concerns this clone: The junction and the germline gene differ at one end; a read error may be behind it. This chain uses TRBV7-7 with TRBJ2-1; 10 positions agree with TRBD1. CDR1 is SSHAT and CDR2 is FNYEAQ in the germline V gene (reference sequence). This CDR3 comprises 19 residues. In nucleotides, the CDR3 is TGTGCTAGCAGCGAGCCGGGACAGGGGCCAGAGCTTTCCTACAATGAGCAGTTCTTC. Amino acid sequence: CASSEPGQGPELSYNEQFF.

The chain is built from TRBV13 and TRBJ1-3; the D gene is possibly TRBD1 (5 bases). CDR3 length: 15 residues. V was clipped by 4 bases and J by 0 bases, with 10 bases between them. Germline CDR1 PRHDT, CDR2 FYEKMQ (reference sequence). This CDR3 reads CASSSGPASGNTIYF. Here the CDR3 DNA reads TGTGCCAGCAGCTCGGGACCGGCCTCTGGAAACACCATATATTTT.

V and J are TRBV12-1 and TRBJ2-5. TRBV12-1 is a listed pseudogene. This CDR3 is 13 amino acids long. This CDR3 reads CASSNLGEETQYF. The CDR3 DNA is TGTGCCAGCAGCAACCTTGGGGAAGAGACCCAGTACTTC.

This chain connects TRBV5-5 to TRBJ2-1, with D perhaps matching TRBD1 or TRBD2 (6 bases each). The ends were cut back, 0 bases at V and 5 bases at J, with 15 bases in the middle. The CDR3 consists of 16 residues. CDR1 and CDR2 from the germline V gene are SGHKS and YYEKEE (reference sequence). CDR3 DNA: TGTGCCAGCAGCTTGGGGTGGGGGGCAGTTGACAATGAGCAGTTCTTC. Protein sequence: CASSLGWGAVDNEQFF.

This clone came up once. The chain joins TRBV19 to TRBJ1-4; D call uncertain. Trimming took 5 bases from V and 0 from J, leaving 13 bases between them. This CDR3 region has 16 residues. Germline V lookup: CDR1 LNHDA, CDR2 SQIVND (reference sequence). The CDR3 loop reads CASSVGVGATNEKLFF. As DNA, the CDR3 is TGTGCCAGTAGTGTCGGAGTAGGTGCAACTAATGAAAAACTGTTTTTT.

The chain joins TRBV5-4 to TRBJ2-6; TRBD1 might be the D (6 bases). The ends were cut back, 4 bases at V and 2 bases at J, with 10 bases in the middle. Germline V gene sequence: CDR1 SGHNT, CDR2 YYREEE (reference sequence). The CDR3 has 15 amino acids. The CDR3 bases are TGTGCCAGCAGCCCTACAGGGACTGGGGCCAACGTCCTGACTTTC. This codes for CASSPTGTGANVLTF.

The chain carries TRBV10-1 and TRBJ2-2; no clear D. With 6 bases removed from V and 2 bases from J, the gap between germline ends came to 7 bases. CDR3 length: 13 amino acids. Germline CDR1 and CDR2: WNHNN and SYGVQD (reference sequence). The CDR3 is CASRTGNTGELFF. The CDR3 nucleotides are TGCGCCAGCAGGACGGGTAACACCGGGGAGCTGTTTTTT.

The chain carries TRBV19 and TRBJ1-1; D remains ambiguous. The V gene's germline CDR1 is LNHDA and CDR2 SQIVND (reference sequence). The CDR3 has 12 amino acids. Trimming removed 9 bases at V and 6 bases at J, with 14 bases between. The CDR3 sequence: CASRPGVAEAFF. The DNA for the CDR3 is TGTGCCAGCCGACCCGGGGTGGCTGAAGCTTTCTTT.

This chain joins TRBV6-6 and TRBJ2-5; D is possibly TRBD2 (6 bases). V lost 0 bases and J lost 4, with 9 bases in between. The CDR3 has 14 residues. The germline V gene encodes CDR1 MNHNY and CDR2 SVGAGI (reference sequence). CDR3 DNA sequence: TGTGCCAGCAGTTACTCTTCCGGGGGAGAGACCCAGTACTTC. This sequence encodes CASSYSSGGETQYF.

The chain employs TRBV4-1 and TRBJ2-7; maybe TRBD2 (5 bases). The CDR3 length is 15 residues. The V and J ends lost 1 base and 2 bases respectively, with 12 bases between them. CDR1 MGHRA and CDR2 YSYEKL come from the germline V gene. The CDR3 region is CASSQVAGQAYEQYF. As DNA, the CDR3 is TGCGCCAGCAGCCAAGTTGCGGGTCAGGCCTACGAGCAGTACTTC.

This clone was seen just once. The chain links TRBV13 to TRBJ2-1; a possible D gene is TRBD2 (5 bases). This CDR3 has 15 residues. Germline lookup yields CDR1 PRHDT and CDR2 FYEKMQ (reference sequence). Trimming pared 5 bases from V and 5 bases from J, leaving 16 bases between. This CDR3 reads CASSPTLAPHNEQFF. In DNA form, the CDR3 reads TGTGCCAGCAGCCCAACCCTAGCCCCCCACAATGAGCAGTTCTTC.

The chain uses TRBV4-1 and TRBJ1-2; no definite D call. V lost 10 bases, J lost 6 bases, and 9 bases lay in between. Germline CDR1 is MGHRA and CDR2 is YSYEKL. The length of the CDR3 is 10 residues. The CDR3 protein is CATYSDGYTF. The CDR3 DNA follows: TGCGCCACCTACTCGGATGGCTACACCTTC.

The V gene is TRBV5-5, the J gene TRBJ1-5; D uncertain. The germline V and J ends were trimmed by 1 base and 5 bases, with 10 bases remaining between them. This CDR3 spans 14 amino acids. CDR1 is SGHKS and CDR2 is YYEKEE in the germline V gene (reference sequence). CDR3 amino acids: CASSLLEGYQPQHF. CDR3 DNA sequence: TGTGCCAGCAGCTTGTTAGAAGGGTATCAGCCCCAGCATTTT.

This clone was detected once. J is TRBJ2-7 and V is TRBV11-3, with 7 bases fitting TRBD2. Germline values: CDR1 SGHNT, CDR2 YENEEA. The CDR3 has 15 amino acids. V was clipped by 4 bases and J by 3 bases; unmatched bases: 9. CDR3 DNA sequence: TGTGCCAGCAGCTCCCTCGGGGGGTATGGCTACGAGCAGTACTTC. Translated, it gives CASSSLGGYGYEQYF.

In DNA, the CDR3 is TGTGCCAGAGGACCGCAGGGGCGATACGAGCAGTACTTC. Its protein product is CARGPQGRYEQYF. The chain combines TRBV6-1 with TRBJ2-7; possibly TRBD1 for D (6 bases). This CDR3 comprises 13 residues. Trimming cost V 9 bases and J 4 bases, with 16 bases left between them. CDR1 and CDR2 from the germline V gene are MNHNS and SASEGT.

This clone was seen a handful of times. This chain uses TRBV2 with TRBJ1-3; D unclear. Germline V gene lookup returns CDR1 SNHLY and CDR2 FYNNEI. V was clipped by 10 bases and J by 16 bases, with 23 bases between them. There are 12 residues in the CDR3. The CDR3 here is CANRPAEEGRYF. CDR3 DNA: TGTGCCAACAGACCGGCCGAAGAAGGGAGGTATTTT.

The rearrangement uses TRBV11-2 and TRBJ2-1; D call uncertain. Germline CDR1 SGHAT, CDR2 FQNNGV. V dropped 1 base and J dropped 9 bases, with 7 bases sitting between them. The CDR3 totals 12 residues. This CDR3 is CASSLAAGEQFF. The DNA of the CDR3 is TGTGCCAGCAGCTTAGCTGCAGGTGAGCAGTTCTTC.

The V and J genes are TRBV10-3 and TRBJ1-4; perhaps TRBD1 as D (5 bases). CDR1 is ENHRY and CDR2 is SYGVKD in the germline V gene. The ends were cut back, 6 bases at V and 8 bases at J, with 13 bases in the middle. The CDR3 is made up of 13 amino acids. The CDR3 region is CAIRGRVGEKLFF. Here the CDR3 DNA reads TGTGCCATCAGGGGACGGGTAGGGGAAAAACTGTTTTTT.

The chain combines TRBV9 with TRBJ2-1; 9 bases line up with TRBD2. Germline V gives CDR1 SGDLS, CDR2 YYNGEE. This CDR3 comprises 15 residues. V lost 6 bases to trimming and J lost 0 bases; unmatched junction nucleotides: 4. This chain's CDR3 is CASTRLADSYNEQFF. DNA of the CDR3: TGTGCCAGCACCAGACTAGCGGACTCCTACAATGAGCAGTTCTTC.

The genes are TRBV4-1 and TRBJ2-1; TRBD2 is a possible D gene (5 bases). The CDR3 length is 18 residues. The V gene's germline CDR1 is MGHRA and CDR2 YSYEKL. The V and J ends lost 2 bases and 9 bases respectively, with 26 bases between them. CDR3 DNA: TGCGCCAGCAGCCAATCCACGCCAGCCGGGGTGGGGTTCGGTGAGCAGTTCTTC. Translated, it gives CASSQSTPAGVGFGEQFF.